Below, 5 T cell receptor beta chains from the same sample are listed, as sequenced in a study of radiotherapy plus CTLA-4 blockade in lung cancer. Assay: immunoSEQ multiplex PCR; the TCRdb copy retains only in-frame clones and omits some. The sample has roughly 110,000 clones; more than 75% are singletons. The specimen was peripheral blood, collected from a patient treated with radiotherapy plus ipilimumab. These receptors all come from a human donor with non-small cell lung cancer that progressed on radiotherapy plus ipilimumab. Some clones in this sample may be carry-over from other donors' samples.

The rearrangement joins TRBV2 to TRBJ1-1; tentative D call: TRBD1 (6 bases). V dropped 5 bases and J dropped 1 base, with 11 bases sitting between them. Germline V gene sequence: CDR1 SNHLY, CDR2 FYNNEI. This CDR3 has 14 residues. The CDR3 DNA is TGTGCCAGCAGTCCTCGGGGGCAGAACACTGAAGCTTTCTTT. It translates to CASSPRGQNTEAFF. Drawing the rest from reference TRBV2 and TRBJ1-1, the complete variable domain is EPEVTQTPSHQVTQMGQEVILRCVPISNHLYFYWYRQILGQKVEFLVSFYNNEISEKSEIFDDQFSVERPDGSNFTLKIRSTKLEDSAMYFCASSPRGQNTEAFFGQGTRLTVV.

The V and J genes are TRBV29-1 and TRBJ1-2; D is ambiguous. The CDR3 runs 13 residues. CDR1 SQVTM and CDR2 ANQGSEA come from the germline V gene. Trimming took off 0 bases at V and 8 bases at J, with 13 bases between the two ends. The CDR3 DNA reads TGCAGCGTTGAAGATGAAAGGGTTCGGGGCTACACCTTC. Translating it yields CSVEDERVRGYTF.

The CDR3 sequence: CASSHGQGNEKLFF. The CDR3 DNA sequence: TGTGCCAGCAGCCACGGACAGGGGAATGAAAAACTGTTTTTT. The chain recombines TRBV4-2 with TRBJ1-4; 9 bases are a match to TRBD1. V dropped 3 bases and J dropped 5; count of bases not matched to a gene: 1. Germline V lookup: CDR1 LGHNA, CDR2 YNFKEQ. There are 14 residues in the CDR3.

The chain has TRBV27 and TRBJ1-2, with 7 bases aligning to TRBD1. With V trimmed by 2 bases and J by 6 bases, 0 bases remained unmatched. Germline loops: CDR1 MNHEY, CDR2 SMNVEV (reference sequence). The CDR3 loop spans 12 amino acids. The CDR3 region is CASSLTGDGYTF. CDR3 in DNA: TGTGCCAGCAGTTTAACAGGGGATGGCTACACCTTC.

V is TRBV7-2 and J is TRBJ2-7; possibly TRBD2 for D (6 bases). The CDR3 covers 14 residues. V lost 8 bases and J lost 0, with 14 bases in between. Per germline, CDR1 SGHTA and CDR2 FQGNSA. The CDR3 region is CASGVLASSYEQYF. The CDR3 nucleotides are TGTGCCAGCGGCGTACTAGCAAGCTCCTACGAGCAGTACTTC.